These T cell receptor beta chains were read from a single sample in a study of spatial heterogeneity in lung cancer. MiXCR was run by TCRdb on the 5' RACE reads, yielding one entry per CDR3 protein. The profile shows 30,000 to 45,000 distinct CDR3 sequences, 7.5% of them singletons. The sample in question was PBMCs, obtained at surgery. The receptor source for this set is a male donor with early-stage non-small cell lung cancer. Each CDR3 is given with its conserved first and last residue. Some rows mark clone size as missing; the rest say once, few, many or name a class of expanded clone.

abundance	v_gene	j_gene	CDR3aa
few	TRBV6-2/TRBV6-3	TRBJ1-1	CASSYSPGGLRTEAFF
many	TRBV20-1	TRBJ2-4	CSASQMAKNIQYF
many	TRBV20-1	TRBJ2-1	CSARAQSTLSEQFF
few	TRBV6-4	TRBJ1-1	CASAVVPSLGNTEAFF
NA	TRBV3-1	TRBJ2-1	CASSQDRASGGKQFF
many	TRBV4-1	TRBJ1-3	CASSQHGLTGNTIYF
once	TRBV30	TRBJ2-7	CAWSGGYEQYF
medium-sized	TRBV10-3	TRBJ1-2	CATLQGSLYGYTF
many	TRBV13	TRBJ2-4	CASSQGTDIQYF
NA	TRBV20-1	TRBJ2-1	CSARGQIYNEQFF
few	TRBV18	TRBJ2-2	CASSPSIAGETGELFF
few	TRBV15	TRBJ2-1	CATSRGEARGSYNEQFF
once	TRBV14	TRBJ2-5	CASSQGIAGDWETQYF
many	TRBV5-1	TRBJ2-7	CASSLGQGFLDEQYF
NA	TRBV5-1	TRBJ2-5	CASSLSGHSQETQYF
many	TRBV28	TRBJ2-2	CASSLIAGTNTGELFF
many	TRBV7-3	TRBJ1-1	CASSPQGYTEAFF
many	TRBV6-6	TRBJ2-5	CASSSGSWGETQYF
few	TRBV4-3	TRBJ2-1	CASSQDLGDEYNEQFF
few	TRBV6-1	TRBJ1-5	CASWDSAGQPQHF
NA	TRBV3-1	TRBJ1-3	CASSQVGGGNTIYF
few	TRBV11-2	TRBJ2-5	CASSPGTTYQETQYF
NA	TRBV15	TRBJ2-3	CATTTKGKTDTQYF
many	TRBV7-9	TRBJ2-2	CASSTGTTGELFF
many	TRBV2	TRBJ2-7	CASSGRLNSYEQYF
NA	TRBV5-5	TRBJ2-7	CASSSGQGALGEQYF
NA	TRBV7-2	TRBJ2-5	CASSSGTSGGALETQYF
many	TRBV7-2	TRBJ2-4	CASSLTALENIQYF
NA	TRBV6-5	TRBJ2-1	CASNGVDNEQFF
many	TRBV2	TRBJ2-4	CASSLLGGQIAKNIQYF
NA	TRBV6-2/TRBV6-3	TRBJ1-2	CASSYQGALNGYTF
NA	TRBV7-9	TRBJ1-6	CASSFDESPLHF
NA	TRBV24-1	TRBJ2-3	CATSEVAGVSDTQYF
NA	TRBV6-2/TRBV6-3	TRBJ2-7	CASTPDRGGYEQYF
many	TRBV7-3	TRBJ2-3	CASSRGWTDTQYF
many	TRBV19	TRBJ2-1	CASSIRLGLLNEQFF
NA	TRBV10-3	TRBJ1-5	CAISESGGPNQPQHF